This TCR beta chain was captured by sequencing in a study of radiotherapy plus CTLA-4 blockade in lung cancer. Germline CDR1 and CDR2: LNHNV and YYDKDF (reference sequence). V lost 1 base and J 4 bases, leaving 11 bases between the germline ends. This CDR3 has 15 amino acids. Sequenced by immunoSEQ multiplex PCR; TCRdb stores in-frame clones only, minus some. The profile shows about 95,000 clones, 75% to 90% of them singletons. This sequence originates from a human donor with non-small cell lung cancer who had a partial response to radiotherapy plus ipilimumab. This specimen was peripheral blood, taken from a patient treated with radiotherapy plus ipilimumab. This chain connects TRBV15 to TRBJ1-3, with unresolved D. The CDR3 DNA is TGTGCCACCAGCAGAGGACCAGGTACGGGAAACACCATATATTTT. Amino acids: CATSRGPGTGNTIYF.